This T cell receptor beta chain stems from a study of brain T cells in children with intractable seizures. Points from the study as a whole: Absence of clones before surgery may stem from lower sequencing depth.

On this clone itself: The target antigen is unknown.

Germline lookup yields CDR1 MNHEY and CDR2 SVGAGI. Between the trimmed V and J ends, which lost 1 base and 4 bases, there was a span of 12 bases. The length of the CDR3 is 15 residues. Only cases whose brain tissue showed the highest T cell transcript signatures were sequenced. Pre-surgery treatment included at least one anti-epileptic drug. Assay: immunoSEQ multiplex PCR; the TCRdb copy retains only in-frame clones and omits some. The table records some 64,000 clones, about 96% of them present only once. The source of this sequence is a boy in the first two years of life with focal cortical dysplasia and intractable seizures. This sequence joins TRBV6-5 and TRBJ2-3; a possible D gene is TRBD2 (7 bases). Sequencing was performed on peripheral blood, taken at surgery. As DNA, the CDR3 is TGTGCCAGCAGTTACTGGGCGGGGGCCCCAGATACGCAGTATTTT. The encoded protein is CASSYWAGAPDTQYF.